The TCR beta chain described here comes from a study of OX40 agonist ivuxolimab in advanced cancers. At the level of the study: Subjects had a mean age of around 60 years, with a range of 23 to 79; 82.7% were male.

This clone was detected only once. Clones were read by immunoSEQ multiplex PCR, and TCRdb kept only the in-frame ones, dropping some. The sample consists of under 95,000 clones, approximately 90% of them appearing once. Germline V gene sequence: CDR1 SQVTM, CDR2 ANQGSEA. With 4 bases removed from V and 1 base from J, the gap between germline ends came to 10 bases. CDR3 length equals 13 residues. The chain uses TRBV29-1 and TRBJ1-1, with unresolved D. The starting material was CD4+ or CD8+ T cells sorted from blood, obtained in a trial of the OX40 agonist ivuxolimab. This clonotype was sampled from an adult with an advanced solid tumor such as melanoma, head and neck, liver or kidney cancer. The CDR3 here is CSVAGKGNTEAFF. The CDR3 DNA sequence: TGCAGCGTTGCGGGAAAGGGGAACACTGAAGCTTTCTTT.